Below are 3 T cell receptor beta chains sequenced from a single sample in a study of blood T cell repertoires in COVID-19 (dated by TCRdb to 2020 to 2021). The library was built by means of the immunoSEQ multiplex PCR assay. Held by TCRdb, this immuneACCESS table contains in-frame sequences only and omits some clones. Under half of the omission traces to an unresolved V gene where checked; the cause of the rest is unknown. The sample table records hundreds of thousands of clones; 85% to 90% of these occur just once. Around 2% of the sample comes from the top ten. Material: PBMCs or T cells enriched from blood (not recorded which). These receptors were taken from a woman aged 60-75 years in a cohort exposed to, infected with or recovered from COVID-19 (not recorded which).

V usage is TRBV4-1 and J usage is TRBJ2-4, with TRBD2 identical over 11 bases. In germline, CDR1 is MGHRA, CDR2 YSYEKL. The ends lost 4 bases at V and 1 base at J; junction bases unmatched: 12. The CDR3 length is 19 residues. The CDR3 is CASSPGLAVLPGAKNIQYF. In nucleotides, the CDR3 is TGCGCCAGCAGCCCGGGACTAGCGGTTCTCCCCGGGGCCAAAAACATTCAGTACTTC.

The V call is TRBV10-3, the J call TRBJ1-5; 8 bases match TRBD1. V lost 10 bases, J lost 0 bases, and 5 bases stayed unmatched. Germline V gene data show CDR1 as ENHRY and CDR2 as SYGVKD. This CDR3 has 14 amino acids. The DNA for the CDR3 is TGTGCCACCATGGGGACAGGTAGCAATCAGCCCCAGCATTTT. Its protein product is CATMGTGSNQPQHF.

The chain joins TRBV9 to TRBJ1-1; 9 bases agree with TRBD1. V dropped 3 bases and J dropped 7; count of bases not matched to a gene: 13. The CDR3 loop spans 16 amino acids. Germline V gene data show CDR1 as SGDLS and CDR2 as YYNGEE. The CDR3 DNA reads as TGTGCCAGCAGCGCCGGGGGGAACAGGGGGCTTAGTGAAGCTTTCTTT. Its translation is CASSAGGNRGLSEAFF.